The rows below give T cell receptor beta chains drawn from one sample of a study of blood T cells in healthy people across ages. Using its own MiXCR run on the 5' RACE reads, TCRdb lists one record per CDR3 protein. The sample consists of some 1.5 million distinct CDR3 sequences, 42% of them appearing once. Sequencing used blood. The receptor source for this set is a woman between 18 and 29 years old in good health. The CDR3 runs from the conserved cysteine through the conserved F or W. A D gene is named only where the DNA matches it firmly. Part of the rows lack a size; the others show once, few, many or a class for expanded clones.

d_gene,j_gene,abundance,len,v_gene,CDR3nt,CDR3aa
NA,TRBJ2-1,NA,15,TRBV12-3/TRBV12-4,TGTGCCAGCAGTTATTCGGGGGGCCGGGGCAATGAGCAGTTCTTC,CASSYSGGRGNEQFF
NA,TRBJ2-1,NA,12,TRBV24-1,TGTGCCACCAGTTCCCTATACAATGAGCAGTTCTTC,CATSSLYNEQFF
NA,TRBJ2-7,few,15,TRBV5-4,TGTGCCAGCAGCCATTGGGGCTTAAACTCCTACGAGCAGTACTTC,CASSHWGLNSYEQYF
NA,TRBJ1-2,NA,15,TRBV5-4,TGTGCCAGCAGCTGCCGGACGGACGCTAACTATGGCTACACCTTC,CASSCRTDANYGYTF
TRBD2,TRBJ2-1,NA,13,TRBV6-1,TGTGCCTCTCAGAGTCAGCGGGGTAGTGAGCAGTTCTTC,CASQSQRGSEQFF
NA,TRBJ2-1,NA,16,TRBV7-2,TGTGCCAGCAGCTTAGCGGCAGGGGCTTCCTACAATGAGCAGTTCTTC,CASSLAAGASYNEQFF
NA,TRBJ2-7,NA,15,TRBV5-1,TGCGCCAGCAGCTTGGACGTAGGACCCTGGGACGAGCAGTACTTC,CASSLDVGPWDEQYF
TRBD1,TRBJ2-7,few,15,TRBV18,TGTGCCAGCTCACCGGACCAACAGGGGACCTACGAGCAGTACTTC,CASSPDQQGTYEQYF
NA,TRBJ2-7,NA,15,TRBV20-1,TGCAGTGCTAGAGGAATACGTCAGGGGCCCTACGAGCAGTACTTC,CSARGIRQGPYEQYF
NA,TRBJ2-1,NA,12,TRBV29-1,TGCAGCGTTGTGGAGGGAGGCGATGAGCAGTTCTTC,CSVVEGGDEQFF
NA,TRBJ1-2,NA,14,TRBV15,TGTGCCACCAGCGTACAGCTTAATAACTATGGCTACACCTTC,CATSVQLNNYGYTF
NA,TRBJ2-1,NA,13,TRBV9,TGTGCCAGCAGCGTATCCTTAGTAGGCCCGCAGTTCTTC,CASSVSLVGPQFF
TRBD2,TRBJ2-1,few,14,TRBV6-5,TGTGCCAGCAGTTATCAGCGGGACTACAATGAGCAGTTCTTC,CASSYQRDYNEQFF
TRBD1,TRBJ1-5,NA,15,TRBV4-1,TGCGCCAGCAGCCCAGTCGGACAGGACAATCAGCCCCAGCATTTT,CASSPVGQDNQPQHF
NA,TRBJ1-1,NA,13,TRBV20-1,TGCAGTGCTAGGGACCCCGGGGACACTGAAGCTTTCTTT,CSARDPGDTEAFF
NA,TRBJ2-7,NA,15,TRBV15,TGTGCCACCAGCGAAGAGGGCGGTCCTCCCTACGAGCAGTACTTC,CATSEEGGPPYEQYF
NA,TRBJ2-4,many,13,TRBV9,TGTGCCAGCGGGGAAGGGATTACGAACATTCAGTACTTC,CASGEGITNIQYF
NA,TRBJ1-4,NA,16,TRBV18,TGTGCCAGCTCACCACCGAGTGGGGCAGCTAATGAAAAACTGTTTTTT,CASSPPSGAANEKLFF
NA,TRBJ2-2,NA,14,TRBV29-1,TGCAGCGTTGTAAGGTCCCGGTGGGGCGGGGAGCTGTTTTTT,CSVVRSRWGGELFF
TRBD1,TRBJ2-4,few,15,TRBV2,TGTGCCAGCTTTTTCGGGACAGGGGCCAAAAACATTCAGTACTTC,CASFFGTGAKNIQYF
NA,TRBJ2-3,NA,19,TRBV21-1,TGTGCCAGCAGCAAAGACGACAGGGCTCTTACCTCTAGCACAGATACGCAGTATTTT,CASSKDDRALTSSTDTQYF
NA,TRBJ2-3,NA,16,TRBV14,TGTGCCAGCAGCCAAGACAGGGGGAGGGACACAGATACGCAGTATTTT,CASSQDRGRDTDTQYF
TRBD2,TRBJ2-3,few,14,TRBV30,TGTGCCTGGAGTGTTGGAGCGGGGGCACTAACGCAGTATTTT,CAWSVGAGALTQYF
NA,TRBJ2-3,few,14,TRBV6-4,TGTGCCAGCAGTGAACTACATAGCACAGATACGCAGTATTTT,CASSELHSTDTQYF
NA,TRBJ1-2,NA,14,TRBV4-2,TGTGCCAGCAGCCAAGCGACGGCCGCCTATGGCTGCACCTTC,CASSQATAAYGCTF